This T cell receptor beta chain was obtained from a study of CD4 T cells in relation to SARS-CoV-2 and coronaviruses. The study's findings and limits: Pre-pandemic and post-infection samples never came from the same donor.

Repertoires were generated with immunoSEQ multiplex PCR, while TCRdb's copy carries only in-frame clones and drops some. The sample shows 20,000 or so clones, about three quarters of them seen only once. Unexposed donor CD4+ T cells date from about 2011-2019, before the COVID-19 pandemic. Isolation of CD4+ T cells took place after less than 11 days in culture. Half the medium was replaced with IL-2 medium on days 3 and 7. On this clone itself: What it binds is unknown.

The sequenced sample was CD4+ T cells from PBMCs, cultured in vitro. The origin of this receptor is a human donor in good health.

This CDR3 reads CASTASGSYEQYF. The CDR3 DNA reads as TGTGCCAGCACCGCTAGCGGCTCCTACGAGCAGTACTTC. The chain recombines TRBV27 with TRBJ2-7; 7 bases map to TRBD2. This CDR3 spans 13 amino acids. V lost 7 bases, J lost 0 bases, and 3 bases stayed unmatched. Germline CDR1 and CDR2: MNHEY and SMNVEV (reference sequence).